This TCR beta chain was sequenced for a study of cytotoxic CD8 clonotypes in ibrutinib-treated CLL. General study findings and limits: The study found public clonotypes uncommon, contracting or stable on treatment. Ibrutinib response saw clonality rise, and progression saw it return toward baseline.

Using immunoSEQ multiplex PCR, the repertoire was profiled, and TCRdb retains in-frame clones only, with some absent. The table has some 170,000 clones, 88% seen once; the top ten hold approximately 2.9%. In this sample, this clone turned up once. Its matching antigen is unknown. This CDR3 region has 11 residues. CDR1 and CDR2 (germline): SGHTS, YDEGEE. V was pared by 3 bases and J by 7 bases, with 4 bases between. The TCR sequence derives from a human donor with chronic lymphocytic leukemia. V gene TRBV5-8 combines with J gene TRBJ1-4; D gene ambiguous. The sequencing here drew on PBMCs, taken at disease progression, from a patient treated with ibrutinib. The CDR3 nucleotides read TGTGCCAGCAGCTATGTTGAAAAACTGTTTTTT. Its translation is CASSYVEKLFF.